A selection of T cell receptor beta chains follows, all from one sample in a study of cytomegalovirus exposure and HLA in healthy donors. The table came from immunoSEQ multiplex PCR; TCRdb's copy has only in-frame clones and leaves some out. The sample consists of around 99,000 clones, roughly 76% of them appearing once. Material: PBMCs. These receptors came from a man between 18 and 35 years old in good health and CMV-seronegative. The CDR3 runs from the conserved cysteine through the conserved F or W. D genes are given only for firm matches. Where a row states a size, it is once, few, many or the class of an expanded clone; other rows omit it.

V	D	size	length	J	CDR3	DNA
TRBV5-5	-	-	13	TRBJ2-3	CASSRQGTDTQYF	TGTGCCAGCAGTCGACAGGGCACAGATACGCAGTATTTT
TRBV5-4	TRBD2	-	17	TRBJ2-7	CASSASGGGLATLEQYF	TGTGCCAGCAGCGCTTCCGGGGGGGGACTAGCCACCCTCGAGCAGTACTTC
TRBV5-1	-	-	13	TRBJ2-7	CASSEPPLYEQYF	TGCGCCAGCAGTGAGCCCCCCCTTTACGAGCAGTACTTC
TRBV5-1	-	-	13	TRBJ2-7	CASSLGRDYEQYF	TGCGCCAGCAGCTTGGGCAGGGACTACGAGCAGTACTTC
TRBV7-3	-	-	13	TRBJ2-1	CASSLGPQGEQFF	TGTGCCAGCAGCTTGGGGCCTCAGGGTGAGCAGTTCTTC
TRBV19	-	-	13	TRBJ2-7	CATSGGSNYEQYF	TGTGCCACATCGGGTGGCAGTAACTACGAGCAGTACTTC
TRBV15	-	-	14	TRBJ2-7	CATSSASVIYEQYF	TGTGCCACCAGCAGTGCTAGCGTGATTTACGAGCAGTACTTC
TRBV7-3	TRBD1	-	16	TRBJ2-7	CASSSPVGTGAYEQYF	TGTGCCAGCAGCTCCCCCGTTGGGACAGGGGCCTACGAGCAGTACTTC
TRBV19	-	once	14	TRBJ2-3	CASRLGGGSDTQYF	TGTGCCAGTAGGCTTGGGGGGGGCTCAGATACGCAGTATTTT
TRBV5-1	TRBD1	-	13	TRBJ1-2	CASRGQGLYGYTF	TGCGCCAGCAGAGGACAGGGGCTGTATGGCTACACCTTC
TRBV5-6	-	-	14	TRBJ2-1	CASSSRGPYNEQFF	TGTGCCAGCAGCTCTAGGGGCCCCTACAATGAGCAGTTCTTC
TRBV19	TRBD2	-	15	TRBJ2-1	CASRKTSGGYNEQFF	TGTGCCAGTAGGAAGACTAGCGGGGGTTACAATGAGCAGTTCTTC
TRBV6-1	TRBD2	-	15	TRBJ2-2	CASSVGTSVAGELFF	TGTGCCAGCAGTGTGGGGACTAGCGTCGCCGGGGAGCTGTTTTTT
TRBV6-5	-	-	13	TRBJ2-7	CASRAGGTYEQYF	TGTGCCAGCAGGGCAGGTGGAACCTACGAGCAGTACTTC
TRBV19	-	-	15	TRBJ1-5	CASSIGGARASPQHF	TGTGCCAGTAGTATAGGTGGGGCCAGGGCCAGCCCCCAGCATTTT
TRBV6-1	-	-	15	TRBJ1-2	CASALSRTQSEGYTF	TGTGCCAGCGCCCTGTCGCGGACACAGTCGGAGGGCTACACCTTC
TRBV29-1	-	few	11	TRBJ2-7	CSVVLGYEQYF	TGCAGCGTTGTACTCGGTTACGAGCAGTACTTC
TRBV6-5	-	-	15	TRBJ2-7	CASSYRAGGTYEQYF	TGTGCCAGCAGTTACCGGGCAGGGGGGACCTACGAGCAGTACTTC
TRBV9	-	-	14	TRBJ2-2	CASGGARETGELFF	TGTGCCAGCGGCGGGGCGCGAGAAACCGGGGAGCTGTTTTTT
TRBV6-6	-	-	12	TRBJ2-5	CASSYPQETQYF	TGTGCCAGCAGTTACCCTCAAGAGACCCAGTACTTC
TRBV7-6	-	-	13	TRBJ1-6	CATRGGVDSPLHF	TGTGCCACCAGGGGCGGGGTTGATTCACCCCTCCACTTT
TRBV5-1	TRBD2	-	15	TRBJ2-1	CASSLSGAHNNEQFF	TGCGCCAGCAGCTTGAGCGGGGCTCATAACAATGAGCAGTTCTTC
TRBV28	-	-	14	TRBJ2-2	CASSPSQGPGELFF	TGTGCCAGCAGTCCTTCTCAGGGGCCCGGGGAGCTGTTTTTT
TRBV5-1	TRBD1	-	14	TRBJ2-7	CASSSLTGDYEQYF	TGCGCCAGCAGCAGCCTGACAGGGGACTACGAGCAGTACTTC
TRBV6-5	-	few	13	TRBJ2-7	CASSPTDRREQYF	TGTGCCAGCAGTCCCACGGACAGACGCGAGCAGTACTTC
TRBV7-2	-	-	15	TRBJ1-5	CASSPGWGMSQPQHF	TGTGCCAGCAGCCCAGGGTGGGGCATGAGTCAGCCCCAGCATTTT
TRBV27	TRBD2	-	17	TRBJ2-3	CAGSPRLAGGLTDTQYF	TGTGCCGGCAGTCCCAGACTAGCGGGGGGACTCACAGATACGCAGTATTTT
TRBV7-2	TRBD2	-	18	TRBJ2-1	CASSLEWTSDLIYNEQFF	TGTGCCAGCAGCTTAGAGTGGACTAGCGATCTAATCTACAATGAGCAGTTCTTC
TRBV4-2	TRBD2	-	13	TRBJ2-1	CASSQTSIGEQFF	TGTGCCAGCAGCCAGACTAGCATCGGTGAGCAGTTCTTC